A single sample gave rise to the 10 T cell receptor beta chains below, sequenced in a study of T cell changes during pregnancy in multiple sclerosis. Sequenced by immunoSEQ multiplex PCR; TCRdb stores in-frame clones only, minus some. Of around 57,000 clones in the sample, around 92% were seen once. Specimen: CD4+ T cells from peripheral blood mononuclear cells, collected after pregnancy. These receptors were collected from a female donor in good health, enrolled as a control in a pregnancy study.

The chain links TRBV15 to TRBJ1-4; 9 nucleotides agree with TRBD1. The CDR3 spans 17 residues. V was pared by 0 bases and J by 8 bases, with 10 bases of the junction left unmatched. Germline assignment: CDR1 LNHNV and CDR2 YYDKDF (reference sequence). The CDR3 region is CATSREKVGTGLEKLFF. Written as DNA, the CDR3 is TGTGCCACCAGCAGAGAAAAGGTTGGGACAGGGTTAGAAAAACTGTTTTTT.

The J gene is TRBJ2-5, the V gene TRBV18, with D tentatively TRBD2 (5 bases). Germline CDR1 is KGHSH and CDR2 is LQKENI. The length of the CDR3 is 13 residues. The germline V and J ends were trimmed by 3 bases and 5 bases, with 10 bases remaining between them. Here the CDR3 reads CASSPGVFETQYF. In DNA form, the CDR3 reads TGTGCCAGCTCACCCGGGGTCTTTGAGACCCAGTACTTC.

This clone was seen once. The rearrangement links TRBV30 to TRBJ2-5; D perhaps matches TRBD2 (6 bases). Germline assignment: CDR1 GTSNPN and CDR2 SVGIG (reference sequence). The V and J ends lost 5 bases and 1 base respectively, with 14 bases between them. This CDR3 has 14 amino acids. The CDR3 bases are TGTGCCTGGGGTCCGGGAGCGGTCCAAGAGACCCAGTACTTC. Amino acids: CAWGPGAVQETQYF. Supplemented by reference TRBV30 and TRBJ2-5, the full variable domain reads SQTIHQWPATLVQPVGSPLSLECTVEGTSNPNLYWYRQAAGRGLQLLFYSVGIGQISSEVPQNLSASRPQDRQFILSSKKLLLSDSGFYLCAWGPGAVQETQYFGPGTRLLVL.

The gene calls are TRBV19 and TRBJ2-7; 7 bases map to TRBD1. The CDR3 consists of 14 residues. Per germline, CDR1 LNHDA and CDR2 SQIVND (reference sequence). Trimming took 5 bases from V and 0 from J; bases not matched to a gene: 4. CDR3 amino acids: CASSQRDSSYEQYF. The CDR3 DNA is TGTGCCAGTAGTCAACGGGACAGCTCCTACGAGCAGTACTTC.

The chain is built from TRBV7-8 and TRBJ2-6, with D perhaps matching TRBD1 (5 bases). The germline V gene has CDR1 SGHVS and CDR2 FQNEAQ. The ends were cut back, 6 bases at V and 3 bases at J, with 9 bases in the middle. The CDR3 extends over 14 amino acids. The CDR3 spells CASSRGDGANVLTF. The DNA of the CDR3 is TGTGCCAGCAGTAGGGGTGATGGGGCCAACGTCCTGACTTTC.

V is TRBV19 and J is TRBJ1-1; TRBD1 agrees at 7 bases. The junction had 0 bases not matched to a gene; V was cut back by 1 base and J by 1 base. Germline-derived CDR1 and CDR2 are LNHDA and SQIVND (reference sequence). The CDR3 is 14 amino acids. The CDR3 is CASSIGDRNTEAFF. DNA for the CDR3: TGTGCCAGTAGTATAGGGGACAGGAACACTGAAGCTTTCTTT.

The chain joins TRBV9 to TRBJ2-5, with 7 bases that match TRBD2. Trimming took 0 bases from V and 1 from J; bases not matched to a gene: 6. Looked up from germline, CDR1 is SGDLS and CDR2 is YYNGEE. CDR3 length: 16 amino acids. DNA for the CDR3: TGTGCCAGCAGCGTAGAGGCGGGACTACTCCAAGAGACCCAGTACTTC. Translation gives CASSVEAGLLQETQYF.

V and J are TRBV5-4 and TRBJ2-7, with 10 bases lining up with TRBD2. Trimming removed 3 bases from V and 1 base from J; junction bases left unmatched: 7. CDR1 is SGHNT, CDR2 YYREEE, per germline (reference sequence). The CDR3 runs 16 residues. CDR3 amino acids: CASSSGRTSGSYEQYF. The CDR3, as DNA: TGTGCCAGCAGCTCTGGGCGGACTAGCGGTTCCTACGAGCAGTACTTC.

This chain connects TRBV2 to TRBJ1-5, with 10 bases that match TRBD1. This CDR3 is built from 15 residues. The ends lost 4 bases at V and 4 bases at J; junction bases unmatched: 4. CDR1 is SNHLY, CDR2 FYNNEI, per germline. In DNA, the CDR3 is TGTGCCAGCAGTGTGGAGGGACAGGGGAATCAGCCCCAGCATTTT. This sequence encodes CASSVEGQGNQPQHF. The full variable domain, in which reference TRBV2 and TRBJ1-5 provide the parts outside the CDR3, is EPEVTQTPSHQVTQMGQEVILRCVPISNHLYFYWYRQILGQKVEFLVSFYNNEISEKSEIFDDQFSVERPDGSNFTLKIRSTKLEDSAMYFCASSVEGQGNQPQHFGDGTRLSIL.

This clone was seen a single time. The germline gene is not matched at one end of the junction; a read error may be the cause. The rearrangement joins TRBV7-7 to TRBJ2-7; 7 bases agree with TRBD1. Germline V gives CDR1 SSHAT, CDR2 FNYEAQ (reference sequence). The CDR3 runs 14 residues. DNA for the CDR3: TGTGCTAGCAGCCGAGGACAGGTAGGGTACGAGCAGTACTTC. This sequence encodes CASSRGQVGYEQYF. The variable domain in full, completed from reference TRBV7-7 and TRBJ2-7, reads GAGVSQSPRYKVTKRGQDVTLRCDPISSHATLYWYQQALGQGPEFLTYFNYEAQPDKSGLPSDRFSAERPEGSISTLTIQRTEQRDSAMYRCASSRGQVGYEQYFGPGTRLTVT.